One sample yielded the 3 T cell receptor beta chains listed below, sequenced in a study of T cell responses to AZD1222 COVID-19 vaccine listed by TCRdb under 2021. Library preparation was by the immunoSEQ multiplex PCR assay. What TCRdb holds here is the immuneACCESS table cut down to in-frame rearrangements. Part of the clones is not present; checked against another copy, under half of the missing clones reflect an unresolved V gene, and the others are unexplained. The sample table contains under 150,000 clones; only one count was recorded for approximately 85% of them. The ten top clones hold about 4% of the sample. In light of the paper, this sample's time point label describes: baseline before first vaccination. Reading the label with the study, this specimen's treatment or condition is: meningococcal conjugate vaccine given as trial control. Sample: peripheral blood, taken on day 0 of MenACWY control vaccination. The receptor set was obtained from an adult in good health.

This clone was observed a handful of times. The V call is TRBV9, the J call TRBJ2-2, with D tentatively TRBD2 (5 bases). Per germline, CDR1 SGDLS and CDR2 YYNGEE. The CDR3 is made up of 15 amino acids. The V end was cut by 0 bases, the J end by 4 bases, with 10 bases between. CDR3 in DNA: TGTGCCAGCAGCGTAGGCAGGAGGAGCACCGGGGAGCTGTTTTTT. The encoded protein is CASSVGRRSTGELFF.

The rearrangement joins TRBV10-2 to TRBJ1-5, with unresolved D. This CDR3 has 13 residues. CDR1 and CDR2 (germline): WSHSY, SAAADI. Deletions cut 4 bases from V and 3 bases from J, with 7 bases between. The CDR3 DNA follows: TGCGCCAGCAGTGGCCGAGACAATCAGCCCCAGCATTTT. It is translated as CASSGRDNQPQHF.

The CDR3 nucleotides are TGTGCCAGCAGCTCATCGGACAGGTACGAGCAGTACTTC. It codes for CASSSSDRYEQYF. The chain has TRBV7-9 and TRBJ2-7; 7 nucleotides agree with TRBD1. The CDR3 is made up of 13 amino acids. The trim removed 4 bases at V and 4 bases at J, leaving 4 bases unmatched. Germline CDR1 and CDR2: SEHNR and FQNEAQ (reference sequence). Based on the CDR3 plus reference TRBV7-9 and TRBJ2-7, the full variable domain is DTGVSQNPRHKITKRGQNVTFRCDPISEHNRLYWYRQTLGQGPEFLTYFQNEAQLEKSRLLSDRFSAERPKGSFSTLEIQRTEQGDSAMYLCASSSSDRYEQYFGPGTRLTVT.